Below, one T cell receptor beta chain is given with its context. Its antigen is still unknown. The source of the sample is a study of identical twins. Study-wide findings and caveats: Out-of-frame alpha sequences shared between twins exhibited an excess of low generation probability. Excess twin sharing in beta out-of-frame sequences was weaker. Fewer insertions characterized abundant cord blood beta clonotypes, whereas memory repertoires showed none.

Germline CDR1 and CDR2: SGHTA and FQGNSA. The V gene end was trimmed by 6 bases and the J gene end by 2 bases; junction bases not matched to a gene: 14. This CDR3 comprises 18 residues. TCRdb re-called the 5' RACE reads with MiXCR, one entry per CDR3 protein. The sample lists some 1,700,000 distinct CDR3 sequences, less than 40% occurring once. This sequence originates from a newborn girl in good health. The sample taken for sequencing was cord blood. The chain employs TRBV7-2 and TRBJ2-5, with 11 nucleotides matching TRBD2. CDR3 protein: CASSLIPPTSGIQETQYF. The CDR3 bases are TGTGCCAGCAGTCTAATTCCACCGACTAGCGGGATACAAGAGACCCAGTACTTC.